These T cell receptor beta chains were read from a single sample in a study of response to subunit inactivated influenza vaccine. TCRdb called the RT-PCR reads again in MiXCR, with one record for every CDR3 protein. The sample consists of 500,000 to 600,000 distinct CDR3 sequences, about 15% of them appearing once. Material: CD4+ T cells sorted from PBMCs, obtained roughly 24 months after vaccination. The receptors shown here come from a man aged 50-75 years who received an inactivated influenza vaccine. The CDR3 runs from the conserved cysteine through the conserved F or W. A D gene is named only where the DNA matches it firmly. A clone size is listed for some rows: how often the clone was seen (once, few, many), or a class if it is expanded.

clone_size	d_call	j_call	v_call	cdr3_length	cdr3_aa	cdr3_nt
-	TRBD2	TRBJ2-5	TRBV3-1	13	CASSPTSLGTQYF	TGTGCCAGCAGCCCGACTAGCTTGGGGACCCAGTACTTC
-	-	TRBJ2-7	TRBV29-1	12	CSVDMGHYEQYF	TGCAGCGTTGACATGGGGCACTACGAGCAGTACTTC
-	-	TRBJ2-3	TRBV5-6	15	CASSLTPRVTDTQYF	TGTGCCAGCAGCTTGACCCCCAGGGTCACAGATACGCAGTATTTT
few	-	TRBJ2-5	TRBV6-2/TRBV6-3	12	CASSYRQETQYF	TGTGCCAGCAGTTATCGGCAAGAGACCCAGTACTTC
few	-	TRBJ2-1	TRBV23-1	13	CANRLGPHNEQFF	TGCGCCAACAGACTAGGCCCTCACAATGAGCAGTTCTTC
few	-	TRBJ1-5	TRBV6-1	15	CASSESRGYNQPQHF	TGTGCCAGCAGTGAGTCCCGGGGATACAATCAGCCCCAGCATTTT
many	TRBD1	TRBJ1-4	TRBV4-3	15	CASSQVWGTDEKLFF	TGCGCCAGCAGCCAAGTTTGGGGGACAGATGAAAAACTGTTTTTT
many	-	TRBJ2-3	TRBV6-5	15	CASSYSDRLTDTQYF	TGTGCCAGCAGTTACTCGGACCGGCTTACAGATACGCAGTATTTT
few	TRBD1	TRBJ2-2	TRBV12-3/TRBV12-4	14	CASRGQGGAGELFF	TGTGCCAGCAGGGGACAGGGGGGTGCCGGGGAGCTGTTTTTT
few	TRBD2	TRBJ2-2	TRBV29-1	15	CSVLPSGVNTGELFF	TGCAGCGTTTTACCTAGCGGGGTGAACACCGGGGAGCTGTTTTTT
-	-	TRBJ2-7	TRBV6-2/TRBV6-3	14	CASSYESRINEQYF	TGTGCCAGCAGTTACGAAAGCAGGATCAACGAGCAGTACTTC
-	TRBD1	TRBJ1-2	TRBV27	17	CASTLRSGTGGVHGYTF	TGTGCCAGCACCTTAAGGTCGGGGACAGGGGGTGTACATGGCTACACCTTC
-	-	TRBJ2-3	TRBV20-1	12	CSARQTTDTQYF	TGCAGTGCTAGACAGACCACAGATACGCAGTATTTT
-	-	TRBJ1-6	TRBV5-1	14	CASSLADYNSPLHF	TGCGCCAGCAGCTTGGCGGACTACAATTCACCCCTCCACTTT
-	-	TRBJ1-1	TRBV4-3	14	CASSQAGLRAEAFF	TGCGCCAGCAGCCAAGCAGGGTTACGGGCTGAAGCTTTCTTT
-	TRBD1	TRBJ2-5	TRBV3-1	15	CASSQNPTGEETQYF	TGTGCCAGCAGCCAAAATCCGACAGGGGAGGAGACCCAGTACTTC
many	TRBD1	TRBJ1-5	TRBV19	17	CASRPDRGAYSNQPQHF	TGTGCCAGTAGACCGGACAGGGGGGCTTATAGCAATCAGCCCCAGCATTTT
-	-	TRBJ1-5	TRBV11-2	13	CASSLDQGSTQHF	TGTGCCAGCAGCTTAGATCAGGGCAGTACCCAGCATTTT
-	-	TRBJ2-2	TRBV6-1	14	CASRSGPHNGELFF	TGTGCCAGCAGATCGGGACCGCACAATGGGGAGCTGTTTTTT
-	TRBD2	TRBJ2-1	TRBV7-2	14	CASSLSGGRGEQFF	TGTGCCAGCAGCTTAAGCGGGGGCCGGGGTGAGCAGTTCTTC
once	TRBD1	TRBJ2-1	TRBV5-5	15	CASSLETGGYNKQFF	TGTGCCAGCAGCCTCGAGACAGGGGGATACAATAAGCAGTTCTTC
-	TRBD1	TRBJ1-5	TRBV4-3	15	CASSEEDRSNQPQHF	TGCGCCAGCAGCGAAGAGGACAGGTCCAATCAGCCCCAGCATTTT
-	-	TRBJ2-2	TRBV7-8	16	CASSLLGGTNTGELFF	TGTGCCAGCAGCTTATTAGGGGGGACGAACACCGGGGAGCTGTTTTTT
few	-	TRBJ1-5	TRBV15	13	CATSSDSRQPQHF	TGTGCCACCAGCAGTGACAGCAGGCAGCCCCAGCATTTT
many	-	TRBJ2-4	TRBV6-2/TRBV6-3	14	CASSPTGRNNIQYF	TGTGCCAGCAGCCCGACAGGGAGGAATAACATTCAGTACTTC
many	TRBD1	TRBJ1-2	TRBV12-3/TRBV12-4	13	CASSPGQNYGYTF	TGTGCCAGCAGCCCGGGACAGAACTATGGCTACACCTTC
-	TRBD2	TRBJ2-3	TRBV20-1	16	CSARDHSGRVPDTQYF	TGCAGTGCTAGAGATCATAGCGGGAGGGTGCCAGATACGCAGTATTTT
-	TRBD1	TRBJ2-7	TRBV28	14	CASSFETGAYEQYF	TGTGCCAGCAGTTTCGAGACAGGGGCCTACGAGCAGTACTTC
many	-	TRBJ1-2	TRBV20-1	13	CSARVPGVYGYTF	TGCAGTGCTAGAGTCCCTGGGGTCTATGGCTACACCTTC
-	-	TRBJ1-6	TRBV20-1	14	CSARSGPGDSPLHF	TGCAGTGCTAGATCGGGGCCAGGGGATTCACCCCTCCACTTT
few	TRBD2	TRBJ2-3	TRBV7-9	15	CASSPGGGLSDTQYF	TGTGCCAGCAGCCCCGGGGGGGGCCTGTCAGATACGCAGTATTTT
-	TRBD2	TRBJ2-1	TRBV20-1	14	CSARRSGGTNEQFF	TGCAGTGCTAGACGTAGCGGGGGGACCAATGAGCAGTTCTTC
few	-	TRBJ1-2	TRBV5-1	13	CASSTGPDYGYTF	TGCGCCAGCAGCACGGGACCGGACTATGGCTACACCTTC
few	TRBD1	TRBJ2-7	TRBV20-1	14	CSARAPGQPYEQYF	TGCAGTGCTAGAGCCCCGGGACAGCCCTACGAGCAGTACTTC
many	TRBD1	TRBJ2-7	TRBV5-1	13	CASSVGDSYEQYF	TGCGCCAGCAGCGTTGGGGACAGCTACGAGCAGTACTTC
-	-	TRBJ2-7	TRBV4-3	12	CASSQPNYEQYF	TGCGCCAGCAGCCAACCCAACTACGAGCAGTACTTC
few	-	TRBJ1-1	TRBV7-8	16	CASSPREGRFLTEAFF	TGTGCCAGCAGCCCTAGAGAGGGACGGTTTCTCACTGAAGCTTTCTTT
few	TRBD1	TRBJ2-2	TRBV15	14	CATSEGAIAGELFF	TGTGCCACCAGTGAGGGGGCAATTGCCGGGGAGCTGTTTTTT
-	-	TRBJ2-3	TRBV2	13	CASNGSPTDTQYF	TGTGCCAGCAACGGCTCCCCCACAGATACGCAGTATTTT